Sequencing of this T cell receptor (beta chain) was carried out in a study of blood T cell repertoires in COVID-19. V was cut by 2 bases and J by 7 bases, with 21 bases left in between. CDR3 length equals 16 residues. The germline gives CDR1 SGHDT, CDR2 YYEEEE. Recruited during active infection, patients (from Seattle) were subsequently followed longitudinally. The repertoire was sequenced with immunoSEQ multiplex PCR; TCRdb's copy has only in-frame clones and lacks some. The table includes roughly 210,000 clones, approximately 81% detected once. V usage is TRBV5-6 and J usage is TRBJ1-2; the D is unclear. The material sequenced was peripheral blood. This TCR came from a woman of 80 years or more with COVID-19, enrolled during active disease. CDR3 region: CASSFSWTALGSGYTF. The CDR3 DNA is TGTGCCAGCAGCTTTTCCTGGACCGCCCTGGGGAGTGGCTACACCTTC.